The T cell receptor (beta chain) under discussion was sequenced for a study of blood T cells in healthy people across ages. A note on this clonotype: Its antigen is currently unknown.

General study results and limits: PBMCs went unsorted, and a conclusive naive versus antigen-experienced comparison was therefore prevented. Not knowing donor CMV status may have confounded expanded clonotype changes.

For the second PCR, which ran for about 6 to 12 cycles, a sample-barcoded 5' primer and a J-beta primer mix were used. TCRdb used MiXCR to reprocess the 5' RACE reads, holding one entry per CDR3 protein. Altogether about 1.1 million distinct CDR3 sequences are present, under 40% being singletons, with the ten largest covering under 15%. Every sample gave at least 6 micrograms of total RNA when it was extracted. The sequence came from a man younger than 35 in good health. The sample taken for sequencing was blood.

Written as DNA, the CDR3 is TGTGCCAGCAGGCCCACAGGGATCGATACGCAGTATTTT. This codes for CASRPTGIDTQYF. The chain links TRBV12-3 or TRBV12-4 to TRBJ2-3, with D maybe TRBD1 (6 bases). The CDR3 totals 13 residues. V lost 6 bases and J 6 bases, leaving 13 bases between the germline ends.